This T cell receptor beta chain was documented in a study of tumor-infiltrating lymphocytes in localized non-small cell lung cancer. Turning to the study itself: Tumor tissue and non-adjacent uninvolved lung came from each patient.

The CDR3 runs 11 residues. V lost 4 bases and J lost 5, with 9 bases in between. The V gene's germline CDR1 is SQVTM and CDR2 ANQGSEA. Sequencing used immunoSEQ multiplex PCR; TCRdb keeps in-frame clones, though not all of them. Of fewer than 20,000 clones listed, approximately 62% are singletons. Sequencing input: lung tumor tissue. The rearrangement uses TRBV29-1 and TRBJ2-7; TRBD1 is a possible D gene (5 bases). The TCR comes from a human donor with non-small cell lung cancer. In DNA, the CDR3 is TGCAGCGTTGGACAGTCCAACGAGCAGTACTTC. It encodes CSVGQSNEQYF.